The text below deals with one T cell receptor (beta chain). What it recognizes is unknown. CDR3 length equals 16 residues. CDR1 and CDR2 (germline): LGHNT, FRNRAP. Trimming cost V 4 bases and J 7 bases; bases outside gene matches: 7. The table came from immunoSEQ multiplex PCR; TCRdb's copy has only in-frame clones and leaves some out. The data hold roughly 98,000 clones, with 85% to 95% observed a single time. The data stem from a study of graft-versus-host responses after intestinal transplantation. Study-level background: Isolated intestinal, liver-intestinal, or multivisceral transplants had been given to the recipients. Among the recipients, all got anti-thymocyte globulin induction and then tacrolimus and steroids for approximately 3 years. Study-level findings and limits: Among recipient marrow samples, GvH clones were found; some appeared first in ileum or blood. Within the allografts of patients who had graft-donor T cell macrochimerism, graft-versus-host to host-versus-graft clonal ratios were high.

This rearrangement joins TRBV12-5 to TRBJ2-1, with TRBD2 matching over 13 bases. This sequence was found in a human donor who was the organ donor for an intestinal transplant. The source was unstimulated CD8+ T cells sorted from spleen or lymph node cells, collected before transplant. CDR3 coding DNA: TGTGCTAGTGGTTCCTCAGGGACTAGCGGGATTAATGAGCAGTTCTTC. Its translation: CASGSSGTSGINEQFF.